These 21 T cell receptor beta chains originate from one sample sequenced in a study of cytomegalovirus exposure and HLA in healthy donors. Primers: 60 Vbeta forward and 13 Jbeta reverse. The protocol was immunoSEQ multiplex PCR, while the TCRdb copy is restricted to in-frame clones and leaves out a portion. The sample consists of tens of thousands of clones, approximately 71% of them appearing once. The sample comprised PBMCs. The receptors originated from a man in his forties in good health and CMV-seropositive.

The CDR3 sequence: CASFQGLWDSPLHF. DNA for the CDR3: TGTGCCAGCTTTCAGGGCCTCTGGGATTCACCCCTCCACTTT. V and J are TRBV2 and TRBJ1-6; TRBD1 is a possible D gene (5 bases). The CDR3 totals 14 residues. Trimming stripped 8 bases from V and 8 bases from J, with 16 bases between. CDR1 is SNHLY, CDR2 FYNNEI, per germline.

The chain uses TRBV5-1 and TRBJ2-5; TRBD1 matches at 9 bases. Germline trimming cut 4 bases from V and 3 bases from J; bases unmatched to any gene: 4. Germline assignment: CDR1 SGHRS and CDR2 YFSETQ. The CDR3 consists of 14 residues. CDR3 bases: TGCGCCAGCAGCCCTGGGACAGGGAAAGAGACCCAGTACTTC. Translated, it gives CASSPGTGKETQYF.

This sequence joins TRBV4-1 and TRBJ2-7; TRBD2 is a possible D gene (5 bases). The length of the CDR3 is 14 residues. The germline V gene encodes CDR1 MGHRA and CDR2 YSYEKL. With 1 base removed from V and 2 bases from J, the gap between germline ends came to 9 bases. CDR3 nucleotide sequence: TGCGCCAGCAGCCAAGGAGGAGGAACCTACGAGCAGTACTTC. Protein sequence: CASSQGGGTYEQYF.

A single count supports this clone. The chain has TRBV2 and TRBJ1-5; the match to TRBD1 covers 9 bases. The CDR3 spans 17 residues. Losses at the gene ends were 4 bases for V and 1 base for J; bases not matched to a gene: 8. The germline V gene has CDR1 SNHLY and CDR2 FYNNEI. For the CDR3, the DNA is TGTGCCAGCAGTGGACAGGGGGTAGAGGAGAGCAATCAGCCCCAGCATTTT. Translation gives CASSGQGVEESNQPQHF.

The V gene is TRBV5-1, the J gene TRBJ1-6, with 10 bases identical to TRBD1. The length of the CDR3 is 16 residues. Germline values: CDR1 SGHRS, CDR2 YFSETQ. The V gene end was trimmed by 2 bases and the J gene end by 14 bases; junction bases not matched to a gene: 13. The CDR3 region is CASSLGDRGLEEALHF. Written as DNA, the CDR3 is TGCGCCAGCAGCTTAGGGGACAGGGGTCTCGAGGAGGCCCTCCACTTT.

This chain connects TRBV30 to TRBJ1-4; TRBD1 matches at 7 bases. V shed 3 bases and J 7 bases; nucleotides not matched to a gene: 8. The length of the CDR3 is 14 residues. Germline-derived CDR1 and CDR2 are GTSNPN and SVGIG (reference sequence). The CDR3 DNA reads TGTGCCTGGAGAAGTGACAGGGAAGGTGAAAAACTGTTTTTT. Translating gives CAWRSDREGEKLFF.

The chain joins TRBV11-2 to TRBJ2-5; D uncertain. CDR1 is SGHAT and CDR2 is FQNNGV in the germline V gene. The CDR3 has 14 amino acids. Trimming left V 1 base short and J 2 bases short, with 8 bases between. CDR3 nucleotides: TGTGCCAGCAGCTTAGCGACTTCACAAGAGACCCAGTACTTC. It yields the protein CASSLATSQETQYF.

The rearrangement links TRBV5-1 to TRBJ1-2; 11 bases map to TRBD1. Germline V lookup: CDR1 SGHRS, CDR2 YFSETQ. This CDR3 comprises 17 residues. V was clipped by 1 base and J by 5 bases; unmatched bases: 10. This chain's CDR3 is CASSLSGQGAFWYGYTF. For the CDR3, the DNA is TGCGCCAGCAGCTTGTCCGGACAGGGGGCGTTTTGGTATGGCTACACCTTC.

The J gene is TRBJ1-2, the V gene TRBV5-4, with TRBD1 identical over 7 bases. This CDR3 spans 18 amino acids. CDR1 is SGHNT and CDR2 is YYREEE in the germline V gene (reference sequence). J lost 3 bases, V lost 1 base, and 15 bases had no gene match. CDR3 sequence (DNA): TGTGCCAGCAGCTTGTATAGGACAGGAAAGGCGGTAGACTATGGCTACACCTTC. Translation: CASSLYRTGKAVDYGYTF.

The rearrangement links TRBV6-1 to TRBJ1-1; TRBD1 might be the D (5 bases). Germline V gene sequence: CDR1 MNHNS, CDR2 SASEGT. V dropped 3 bases and J dropped 4 bases, with 18 bases sitting between them. This CDR3 spans 16 amino acids. The CDR3 coding sequence is TGTGCCAGCAGTGATAAATTAGCGGGGCTCCCCACTGAAGCTTTCTTT. It encodes CASSDKLAGLPTEAFF.

There are a few counts of this clone. V gene TRBV6-5 combines with J gene TRBJ1-1; TRBD1 matches 7 bases. J gave up 3 bases and V 6 bases, and 4 bases lay outside the gene matches. The CDR3 covers 13 residues. Germline V gene sequence: CDR1 MNHEY, CDR2 SVGAGI. The CDR3 protein is CASSRRGYTEAFF. CDR3 DNA: TGTGCCAGCAGCCGCAGGGGGTACACTGAAGCTTTCTTT.

J is TRBJ2-1 and V is TRBV5-1; 9 bases are shared with TRBD2. V lost 2 bases and J lost 9; bases outside the gene matches: 12. The length of the CDR3 is 16 residues. From germline, CDR1 is SGHRS and CDR2 YFSETQ. The CDR3 reads CASSLASGGYVSEQFF. Here the CDR3 DNA reads TGCGCCAGCAGCTTAGCGAGCGGGGGGTATGTCAGTGAGCAGTTCTTC.

This clone was seen only once. CDR3 coding DNA: TGTGCCTGGAGTGTACAGGGAAATTCACCCCTCCACTTT. It encodes CAWSVQGNSPLHF. The chain has TRBV30 and TRBJ1-6, with D perhaps TRBD1 (6 bases). The CDR3 totals 13 residues. CDR1 and CDR2 (germline): GTSNPN, SVGIG (reference sequence). V was cut by 0 bases and J by 7 bases, with 7 bases left in between.

The J gene is TRBJ2-5, the V gene TRBV9; 9 bases match TRBD1. The germline V gene encodes CDR1 SGDLS and CDR2 YYNGEE. With V trimmed by 3 bases and J by 7 bases, 10 bases remained unmatched. The CDR3 loop spans 15 amino acids. The CDR3 sequence is CASSEWGQGVGTQYF. CDR3 coding DNA: TGTGCCAGCAGCGAGTGGGGACAGGGAGTCGGGACCCAGTACTTC. The full variable domain, in which reference TRBV9 and TRBJ2-5 provide the parts outside the CDR3, is DSGVTQTPKHLITATGQRVTLRCSPRSGDLSVYWYQQSLDQGLQFLIQYYNGEERAKGNILERFSAQQFPDLHSELNLSSLELGDSALYFCASSEWGQGVGTQYFGPGTRLLVL.

This clone was seen more than once but under ten times. The chain couples TRBV5-6 to TRBJ2-7; tentatively, D is TRBD1 (6 bases). This CDR3 has 14 residues. The germline CDR1 and CDR2 sequences are SGHDT and YYEEEE. V was shortened by 0 bases and J by 3 bases, with 10 bases between the two germline ends. The CDR3 DNA sequence: TGTGCCAGCAGCTTGGATTACAGGGACTACGAGCAGTACTTC. Amino acid sequence: CASSLDYRDYEQYF. Using reference TRBV5-6 and TRBJ2-7 for the parts outside the CDR3, the full variable domain is DAGVTQSPTHLIKTRGQQVTLRCSPKSGHDTVSWYQQALGQGPQFIFQYYEEEERQRGNFPDRFSGHQFPNYSSELNVNALLLGDSALYLCASSLDYRDYEQYFGPGTRLTVT.

This sequence joins TRBV9 and TRBJ2-7; 9 positions agree with TRBD1. J lost 7 bases, V lost 4 bases, and 9 bases had no gene match. This CDR3 has 14 residues. The germline gives CDR1 SGDLS, CDR2 YYNGEE. The CDR3 spells CASSPQTGGSEQYF. CDR3 in DNA: TGTGCCAGCAGCCCACAAACAGGGGGCAGTGAGCAGTACTTC.

The rearrangement links TRBV11-2 to TRBJ1-2; tentatively, D is TRBD1 (5 bases). CDR3 length equals 14 residues. CDR1 is SGHAT and CDR2 is FQNNGV in the germline V gene. With 3 bases removed from V and 3 bases from J, the gap between germline ends came to 11 bases. The CDR3 here is CASSFSGGDYGYTF. The CDR3 DNA is TGTGCCAGCAGCTTTTCGGGGGGAGACTATGGCTACACCTTC.

This clone came up once. The chain joins TRBV5-1 to TRBJ2-3, with D possibly TRBD1 on 5 matching bases. Trimming pared 4 bases from V and 2 bases from J, leaving 14 bases between. Looked up from germline, CDR1 is SGHRS and CDR2 is YFSETQ. The CDR3 has 15 amino acids. This CDR3 is CASSTTGDPTDTQYF. The CDR3 bases are TGCGCCAGCAGCACCACAGGAGACCCCACAGATACGCAGTATTTT.

This clone has a handful of counts. The chain is built from TRBV6-5 and TRBJ1-5, with 7 bases aligning to TRBD1. The germline V gene has CDR1 MNHEY and CDR2 SVGAGI. J gave up 9 bases and V 6 bases, and 14 bases lay outside the gene matches. The CDR3 contains 15 residues. Here the CDR3 reads CASSLQGLESWPQHF. In DNA form, the CDR3 reads TGTGCCAGCAGCCTACAGGGGCTAGAATCATGGCCCCAGCATTTT.

This clone was seen only once. V and J are TRBV29-1 and TRBJ2-3; D may be TRBD1 (5 bases). This CDR3 contains 13 residues. The V gene's germline CDR1 is SQVTM and CDR2 ANQGSEA. V dropped 2 bases and J dropped 2 bases, with 8 bases sitting between them. Here the CDR3 reads CSVEKGPTDTQYF. In DNA, the CDR3 is TGCAGCGTTGAAAAGGGGCCCACAGATACGCAGTATTTT.

This clone was observed once. The chain employs TRBV5-1 and TRBJ2-1; D ambiguous. This CDR3 has 15 amino acids. Trimming stripped 4 bases from V and 2 bases from J, with 13 bases between. Germline values: CDR1 SGHRS, CDR2 YFSETQ. The CDR3 loop reads CASSQRQAPYNEQFF. The CDR3 DNA is TGCGCCAGCAGCCAAAGACAAGCCCCCTACAATGAGCAGTTCTTC.